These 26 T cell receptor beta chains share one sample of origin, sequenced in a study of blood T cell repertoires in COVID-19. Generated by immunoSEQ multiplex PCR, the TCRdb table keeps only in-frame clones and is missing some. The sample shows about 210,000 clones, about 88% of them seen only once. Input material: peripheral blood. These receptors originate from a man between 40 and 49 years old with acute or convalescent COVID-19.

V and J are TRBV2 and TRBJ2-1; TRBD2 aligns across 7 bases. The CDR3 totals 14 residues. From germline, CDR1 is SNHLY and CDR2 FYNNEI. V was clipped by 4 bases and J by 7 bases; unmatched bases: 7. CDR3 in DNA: TGTGCCAGCAGTGTGAACCAGGGAGGGAATGAGCAGTTCTTC. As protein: CASSVNQGGNEQFF.

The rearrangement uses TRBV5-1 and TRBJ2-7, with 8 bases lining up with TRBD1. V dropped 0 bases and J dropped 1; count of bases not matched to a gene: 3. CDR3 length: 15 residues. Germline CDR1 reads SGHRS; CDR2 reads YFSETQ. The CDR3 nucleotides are TGCGCCAGCAGCTTGGACAGGGGGAGTTCCTACGAGCAGTACTTC. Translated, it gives CASSLDRGSSYEQYF.

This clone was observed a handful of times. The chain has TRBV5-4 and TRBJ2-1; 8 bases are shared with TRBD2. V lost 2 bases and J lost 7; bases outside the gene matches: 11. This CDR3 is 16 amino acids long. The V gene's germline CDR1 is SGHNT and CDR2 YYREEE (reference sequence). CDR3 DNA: TGTGCCAGCAGCTTCTCCGGCGGGAGGTCGATAAATGAGCAGTTCTTC. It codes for CASSFSGGRSINEQFF.

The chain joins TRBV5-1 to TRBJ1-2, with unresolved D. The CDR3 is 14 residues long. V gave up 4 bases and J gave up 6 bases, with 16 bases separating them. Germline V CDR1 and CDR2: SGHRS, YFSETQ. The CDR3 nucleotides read TGCGCCAGCAGCCATCGAGGTTCCACGGATGGCTACACCTTC. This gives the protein CASSHRGSTDGYTF.

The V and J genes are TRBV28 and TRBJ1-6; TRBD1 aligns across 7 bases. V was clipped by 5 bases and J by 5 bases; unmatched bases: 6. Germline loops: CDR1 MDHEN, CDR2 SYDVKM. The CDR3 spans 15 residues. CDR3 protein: CASSAPGTDNSPLHF. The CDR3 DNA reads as TGTGCCAGCAGTGCCCCCGGGACAGATAATTCACCCCTCCACTTT.

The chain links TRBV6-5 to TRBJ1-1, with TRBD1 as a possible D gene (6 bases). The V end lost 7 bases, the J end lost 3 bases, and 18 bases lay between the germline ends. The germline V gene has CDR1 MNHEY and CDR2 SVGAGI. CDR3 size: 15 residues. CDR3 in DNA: TGTGCCAGCAATCGGGTCTCCCCAGGGGACACTGAAGCTTTCTTT. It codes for CASNRVSPGDTEAFF.

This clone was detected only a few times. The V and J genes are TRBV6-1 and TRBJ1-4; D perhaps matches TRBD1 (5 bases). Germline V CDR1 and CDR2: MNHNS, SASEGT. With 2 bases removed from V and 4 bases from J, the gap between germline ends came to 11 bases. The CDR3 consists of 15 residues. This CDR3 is CASSESGVGNEKLFF. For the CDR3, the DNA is TGTGCCAGCAGTGAATCGGGGGTGGGTAATGAAAAACTGTTTTTT.

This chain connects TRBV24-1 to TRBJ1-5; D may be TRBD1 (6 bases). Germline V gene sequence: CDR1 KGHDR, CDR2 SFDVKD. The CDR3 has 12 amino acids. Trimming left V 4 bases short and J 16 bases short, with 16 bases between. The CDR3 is CATSDPLTGLHF. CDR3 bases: TGTGCCACCAGTGACCCGCTGACAGGCCTACATTTT.

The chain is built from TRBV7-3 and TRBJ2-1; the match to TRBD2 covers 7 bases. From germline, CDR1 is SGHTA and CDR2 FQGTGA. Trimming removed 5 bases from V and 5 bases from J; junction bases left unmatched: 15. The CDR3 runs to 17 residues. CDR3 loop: CASSREALAGPDNEQFF. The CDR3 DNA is TGTGCCAGCAGCCGGGAGGCATTAGCGGGTCCTGACAATGAGCAGTTCTTC.

The CDR3 bases are TGTGCCAGCAGCTACACTCAGGGTACCTATGGCTACACCTTC. It encodes CASSYTQGTYGYTF. The chain recombines TRBV27 with TRBJ1-2; possibly TRBD1 for D (5 bases). The CDR3 sequence is 14 residues long. Trimming shortened V by 6 bases and J by 4 bases, and 15 bases separated the two germline ends. CDR1 is MNHEY, CDR2 SMNVEV, per germline (reference sequence).

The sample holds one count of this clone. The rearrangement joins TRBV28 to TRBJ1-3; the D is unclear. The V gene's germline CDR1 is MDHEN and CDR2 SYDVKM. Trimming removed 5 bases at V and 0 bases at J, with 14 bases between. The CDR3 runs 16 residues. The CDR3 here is CASSLQTDVSGNTIYF. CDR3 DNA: TGTGCCAGCAGTCTACAGACCGACGTCTCTGGAAACACCATATATTTT.

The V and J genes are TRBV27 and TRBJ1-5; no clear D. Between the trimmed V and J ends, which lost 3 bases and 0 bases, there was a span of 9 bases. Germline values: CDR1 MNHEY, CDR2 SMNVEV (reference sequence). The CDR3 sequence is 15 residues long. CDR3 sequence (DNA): TGTGCCAGCAGTTTGGTCGGGTCTAGCAATCAGCCCCAGCATTTT. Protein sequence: CASSLVGSSNQPQHF.

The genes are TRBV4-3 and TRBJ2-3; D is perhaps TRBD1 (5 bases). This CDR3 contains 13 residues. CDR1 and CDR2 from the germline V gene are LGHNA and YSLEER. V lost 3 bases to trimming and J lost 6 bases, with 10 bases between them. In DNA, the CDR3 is TGCGCCAGCAGCCAGGACACCTGGGATACGCAGTATTTT. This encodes CASSQDTWDTQYF.

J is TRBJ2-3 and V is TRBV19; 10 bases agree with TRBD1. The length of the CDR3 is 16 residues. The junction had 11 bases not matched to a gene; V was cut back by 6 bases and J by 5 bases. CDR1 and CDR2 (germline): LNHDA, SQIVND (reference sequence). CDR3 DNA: TGTGCCAGTAGCGGGGGGGACAGGGGAGTTGGAGATACGCAGTATTTT. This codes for CASSGGDRGVGDTQYF.

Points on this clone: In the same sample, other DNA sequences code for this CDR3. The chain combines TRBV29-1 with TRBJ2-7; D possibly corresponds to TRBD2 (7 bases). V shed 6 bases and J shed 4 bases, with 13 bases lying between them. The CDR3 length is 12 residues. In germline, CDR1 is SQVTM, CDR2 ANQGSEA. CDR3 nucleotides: TGCAGCGTGGGGGGGGGCGCTTACGAGCAGTACTTC. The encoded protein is CSVGGGAYEQYF.

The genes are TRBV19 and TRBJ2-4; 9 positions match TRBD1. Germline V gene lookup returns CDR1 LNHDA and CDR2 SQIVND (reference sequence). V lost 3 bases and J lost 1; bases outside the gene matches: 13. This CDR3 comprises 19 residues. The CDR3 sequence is CASSIEGQGRVAAKNIQYF. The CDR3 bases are TGTGCCAGTAGTATCGAGGGACAGGGAAGAGTAGCGGCCAAAAACATTCAGTACTTC.

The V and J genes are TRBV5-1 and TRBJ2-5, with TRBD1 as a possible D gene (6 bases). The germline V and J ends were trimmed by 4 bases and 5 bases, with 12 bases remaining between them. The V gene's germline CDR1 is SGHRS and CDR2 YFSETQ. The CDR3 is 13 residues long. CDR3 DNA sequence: TGCGCCAGCAGCGTCCCTAGGGGGGAGACCCAGTACTTC. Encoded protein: CASSVPRGETQYF. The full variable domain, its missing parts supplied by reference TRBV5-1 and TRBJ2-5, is KAGVTQTPRYLIKTRGQQVTLSCSPISGHRSVSWYQQTPGQGLQFLFEYFSETQRNKGNFPGRFSGRQFSNSRSEMNVSTLELGDSALYLCASSVPRGETQYFGPGTRLLVL.

CDR3 bases: TGTGCCAGTCAAAAGGGGCAGTCGGAGACCCAGTACTTC. Protein product: CASQKGQSETQYF. This chain connects TRBV19 to TRBJ2-5, with D possibly TRBD1 on 5 matching bases. CDR1 and CDR2 (germline): LNHDA, SQIVND (reference sequence). The length of the CDR3 is 13 residues. Trimming left V 8 bases short and J 5 bases short, with 15 bases between.

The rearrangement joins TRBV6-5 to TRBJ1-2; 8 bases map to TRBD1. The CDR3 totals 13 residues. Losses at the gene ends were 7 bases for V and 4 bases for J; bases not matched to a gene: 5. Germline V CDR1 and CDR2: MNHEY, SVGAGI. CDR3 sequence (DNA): TGTGCCAGCACCATTGGGACAGGCTATGGCTACACCTTC. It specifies CASTIGTGYGYTF.

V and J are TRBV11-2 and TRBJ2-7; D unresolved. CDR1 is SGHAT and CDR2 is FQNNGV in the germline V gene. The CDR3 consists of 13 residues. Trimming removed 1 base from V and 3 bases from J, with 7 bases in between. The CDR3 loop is CASSLGPYYEQYF. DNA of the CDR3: TGTGCCAGCAGCTTAGGGCCGTACTACGAGCAGTACTTC.

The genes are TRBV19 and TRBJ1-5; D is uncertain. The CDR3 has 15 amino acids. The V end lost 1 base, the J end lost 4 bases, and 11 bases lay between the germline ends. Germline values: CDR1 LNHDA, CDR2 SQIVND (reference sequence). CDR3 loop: CASSIGGFGNQPQHF. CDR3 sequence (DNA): TGTGCCAGTAGTATAGGAGGTTTTGGGAATCAGCCCCAGCATTTT.

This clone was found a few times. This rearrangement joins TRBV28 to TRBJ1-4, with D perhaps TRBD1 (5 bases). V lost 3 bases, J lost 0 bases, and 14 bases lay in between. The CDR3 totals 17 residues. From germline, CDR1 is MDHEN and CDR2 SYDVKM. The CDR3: CASSFTGGGATNEKLFF. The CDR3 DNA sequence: TGTGCCAGCAGTTTCACGGGGGGAGGGGCAACTAATGAAAAACTGTTTTTT.

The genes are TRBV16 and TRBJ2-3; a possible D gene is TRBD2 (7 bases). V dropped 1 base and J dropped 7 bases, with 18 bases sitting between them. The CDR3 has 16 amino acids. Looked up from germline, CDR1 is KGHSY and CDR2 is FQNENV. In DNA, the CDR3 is TGTGCCAGCAGCCAATTGGGCGGGGGCCCGGAAAATACGCAGTATTTT. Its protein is CASSQLGGGPENTQYF.

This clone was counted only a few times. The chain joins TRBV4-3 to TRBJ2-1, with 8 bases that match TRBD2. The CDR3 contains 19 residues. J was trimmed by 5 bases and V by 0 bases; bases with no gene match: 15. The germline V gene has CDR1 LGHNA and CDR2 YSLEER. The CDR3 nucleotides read TGCGCCAGCAGCCAAGAGCTAAGGTCCCCGGGACTAGATAACAATGAGCAGTTCTTC. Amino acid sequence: CASSQELRSPGLDNNEQFF.

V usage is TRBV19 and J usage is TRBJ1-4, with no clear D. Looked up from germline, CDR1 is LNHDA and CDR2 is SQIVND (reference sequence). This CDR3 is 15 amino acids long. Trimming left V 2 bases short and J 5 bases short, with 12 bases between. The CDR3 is CASSISGRRNEKLFF. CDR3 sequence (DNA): TGTGCCAGTAGTATATCGGGAAGGAGAAATGAAAAACTGTTTTTT.

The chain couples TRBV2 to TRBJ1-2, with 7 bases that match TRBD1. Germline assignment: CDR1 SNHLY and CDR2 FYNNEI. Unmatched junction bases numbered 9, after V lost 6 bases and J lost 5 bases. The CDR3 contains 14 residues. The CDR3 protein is CASSPGTVLYGYTF. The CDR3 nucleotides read TGTGCCAGCAGCCCCGGGACAGTGCTATATGGCTACACCTTC. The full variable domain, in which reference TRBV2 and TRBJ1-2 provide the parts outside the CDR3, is EPEVTQTPSHQVTQMGQEVILRCVPISNHLYFYWYRQILGQKVEFLVSFYNNEISEKSEIFDDQFSVERPDGSNFTLKIRSTKLEDSAMYFCASSPGTVLYGYTFGSGTRLTVV.